The 18 T cell receptor beta chains below come from one sample, sequenced in a study of T cells in tuberculosis. Thawed, overnight-rested PBMC were stained with GMM-loaded CD1B tetramer, viability dye and anti-CD3, then sorted. CD1B tetramers were loaded with Rhodococcus equi-derived C32 glucose monomycolate. The repertoire was sequenced with immunoSEQ multiplex PCR; TCRdb's copy has only in-frame clones and lacks some. The sample lists tens of thousands of clones; roughly 90% were seen once. What was sequenced was CD1b-GMM tetramer-negative cells sorted from PBMCs. These receptors all stem from an adult woman with latent tuberculosis.

V is TRBV29-1 and J is TRBJ1-1; 7 bases map to TRBD1. V trimming: 4 bases; J trimming: 3 bases; junction bases outside the gene matches: 8. Germline lookup yields CDR1 SQVTM and CDR2 ANQGSEA. The CDR3 has 14 residues. The CDR3 DNA sequence: TGCAGCGTTGCTAGGGGGCTTGGGGACACTGAAGCTTTCTTT. This encodes CSVARGLGDTEAFF.

This chain links TRBV19 with TRBJ2-1; TRBD2 aligns across 7 bases. Germline loops: CDR1 LNHDA, CDR2 SQIVND (reference sequence). J gave up 7 bases and V 3 bases, and 6 bases lay outside the gene matches. CDR3 length: 14 amino acids. The CDR3 DNA is TGTGCCAGTAGTATGGGAGGGGCCTTAAATGAGCAGTTCTTC. Protein sequence: CASSMGGALNEQFF.

V and J are TRBV30 and TRBJ1-5; D is unclear. V lost 5 bases, J lost 0 bases, and 8 bases lay in between. This CDR3 has 13 residues. Germline V CDR1 and CDR2: GTSNPN, SVGIG (reference sequence). CDR3 protein: CAWARYSNQPQHF. For the CDR3, the DNA is TGTGCCTGGGCCAGATATAGCAATCAGCCCCAGCATTTT.

The chain carries TRBV11-2 and TRBJ2-5; tentative D call: TRBD1 (5 bases). This CDR3 has 17 residues. Between the trimmed V and J ends, which lost 0 bases and 4 bases, there was a span of 18 bases. Looked up from germline, CDR1 is SGHAT and CDR2 is FQNNGV. CDR3 in DNA: TGTGCCAGCAGCTTAGATGGCCAGGGTGCCCCCGGAGAGACCCAGTACTTC. This encodes CASSLDGQGAPGETQYF.

The rearrangement joins TRBV28 to TRBJ2-3; 7 bases line up with TRBD1. The V gene's germline CDR1 is MDHEN and CDR2 SYDVKM. The CDR3 length is 14 residues. V was pared by 6 bases and J by 1 base, with 4 bases of the junction left unmatched. CDR3 in amino acids: CASSRTGGTDTQYF. CDR3 coding DNA: TGTGCCAGCAGCCGGACAGGAGGCACAGATACGCAGTATTTT.

The chain uses TRBV4-2 and TRBJ2-5; maybe TRBD2 (5 bases). The V and J ends lost 3 bases and 3 bases respectively, with 14 bases between them. The CDR3 runs 15 residues. The germline V gene has CDR1 LGHNA and CDR2 YNFKEQ. For the CDR3, the DNA is TGTGCCAGCAGCCAGCTAACGGCCGGGAAAGAGACCCAGTACTTC. It yields the protein CASSQLTAGKETQYF.

CDR3 sequence reads: CATSRVTGQGAYGYTF. The CDR3 nucleotides are TGTGCCACCAGCAGAGTGACGGGACAGGGGGCCTATGGCTACACCTTC. The genes are TRBV15 and TRBJ1-2, with 12 bases lining up with TRBD1. The CDR3 has 16 amino acids. Looked up from germline, CDR1 is LNHNV and CDR2 is YYDKDF (reference sequence). V lost 1 base and J lost 4; bases outside the gene matches: 4.

V usage is TRBV29-1 and J usage is TRBJ1-2; 9 bases agree with TRBD1. The CDR3 runs 12 residues. The J segment lost 8 bases and the V segment lost 7 bases, leaving 8 bases of the junction unmatched. Germline V gene lookup returns CDR1 SQVTM and CDR2 ANQGSEA. Here the CDR3 reads CSAGTGSEGYTF. CDR3 bases: TGCAGCGCTGGGACAGGGTCGGAGGGCTACACCTTC.

V is TRBV7-3 and J is TRBJ1-3, with D possibly matching TRBD1 (6 bases). Germline V gives CDR1 SGHTA, CDR2 FQGTGA. V lost 11 bases to trimming and J lost 0 bases, with 23 bases between them. CDR3 length: 17 residues. CDR3 protein: CASPSGDRKSSGNTIYF. In DNA form, the CDR3 reads TGTGCCTCCCCCTCAGGGGACCGAAAGAGCTCTGGAAACACCATATATTTT.

This chain joins TRBV5-8 and TRBJ1-6; tentatively, D is TRBD1 (6 bases). This CDR3 contains 15 residues. CDR1 is SGHTS, CDR2 YDEGEE, per germline. Trimming took 0 bases from V and 9 from J, leaving 13 bases between them. The CDR3, as DNA: TGTGCCAGCAGCTTGGAAGGGGGGAGGGCTTCACCCCTCCACTTT. It codes for CASSLEGGRASPLHF.

The chain has TRBV9 and TRBJ2-1, with 7 nucleotides matching TRBD2. CDR3 length: 16 residues. V lost 0 bases to trimming and J lost 1 base; unmatched junction nucleotides: 4. CDR1 SGDLS and CDR2 YYNGEE come from the germline V gene. CDR3 amino acids: CASSVAPGLSYNEQFF. The CDR3 coding sequence is TGTGCCAGCAGCGTAGCACCGGGACTATCCTACAATGAGCAGTTCTTC.

The chain has TRBV7-2 and TRBJ1-2; weak D call: TRBD1 (6 bases). Trimming removed 6 bases at V and 2 bases at J, with 13 bases between. In germline, CDR1 is SGHTA, CDR2 FQGNSA. The CDR3 consists of 14 residues. The CDR3, as DNA: TGTGCCAGCAGAAAGCAGGGGAGCAACTATGGCTACACCTTC. Protein: CASRKQGSNYGYTF.

V usage is TRBV19 and J usage is TRBJ2-1; possible D gene TRBD2, 5 bases. Trimming pared 7 bases from V and 7 bases from J, leaving 8 bases between. The CDR3 covers 11 residues. Germline V gene lookup returns CDR1 LNHDA and CDR2 SQIVND (reference sequence). The CDR3 coding sequence is TGTGCCAGTACGACGGGGAATGAGCAGTTCTTC. This translates into CASTTGNEQFF. Complete variable domain (other parts from reference TRBV19 and TRBJ2-1): DGGITQSPKYLFRKEGQNVTLSCEQNLNHDAMYWYRQDPGQGLRLIYYSQIVNDFQKGDIAEGYSVSREKKESFPLTVTSAQKNPTAFYLCASTTGNEQFFGPGTRLTVL.

This chain links TRBV4-2 with TRBJ2-2; D unclear. The CDR3 loop spans 14 amino acids. Germline V lookup: CDR1 LGHNA, CDR2 YNFKEQ. Deletions cut 0 bases from V and 4 bases from J, with 6 bases between. The chain's CDR3 is CASSQEETTGELFF. In DNA form, the CDR3 reads TGTGCCAGCAGCCAAGAGGAGACCACCGGGGAGCTGTTTTTT.

DNA for the CDR3: TGTGCCAGCAGCTTGTGGGGGAGGCGGGTGAACACTGAAGCTTTCTTT. This sequence encodes CASSLWGRRVNTEAFF. V usage is TRBV5-6 and J usage is TRBJ1-1; D might be TRBD1 (5 bases). Germline loops: CDR1 SGHDT, CDR2 YYEEEE. The CDR3 extends over 16 amino acids. Between the trimmed V and J ends, which lost 1 base and 0 bases, there was a span of 13 bases.

The rearrangement uses TRBV7-2 and TRBJ1-4; TRBD1 aligns across 9 bases. J gave up 3 bases and V 3 bases, and 8 bases lay outside the gene matches. Germline V gives CDR1 SGHTA, CDR2 FQGNSA. There are 17 residues in the CDR3. DNA of the CDR3: TGTGCCAGCAGCTTCGTGGGGACAGGGTCGGCTAATGAAAAACTGTTTTTT. Translation gives CASSFVGTGSANEKLFF.

The rearrangement uses TRBV18 and TRBJ2-6; D perhaps matches TRBD1 (6 bases). The CDR3 spans 16 residues. Trimming shortened V by 6 bases and J by 0 bases, and 12 bases separated the two germline ends. Germline CDR1 is KGHSH and CDR2 is LQKENI. The CDR3 is CASSRGHSSGANVLTF. The CDR3 nucleotides read TGTGCCAGCTCCCGGGGACATTCCTCTGGGGCCAACGTCCTGACTTTC.

The chain has TRBV6-1 and TRBJ1-2; no reliable D call. CDR1 MNHNS and CDR2 SASEGT come from the germline V gene. With 2 bases removed from V and 1 base from J, the gap between germline ends came to 5 bases. The CDR3 consists of 13 residues. CDR3 loop: CASSERVNYGYTF. The CDR3 DNA sequence: TGTGCCAGCAGTGAACGGGTTAACTATGGCTACACCTTC.